This T cell receptor (beta chain) was sequenced in a study of low-dose radiotherapy and immunotherapy resistance in tumors (dated by TCRdb to the early 2020s). Regarding the research as a whole: Cohort 1 received 0.5 Gy per fraction every 2 weeks, with a prescribed total PTV dose of 6.5 Gy. First-strand cDNA was synthesized using Superscript III and a set of TRAV- and TRBV-specific primers, so that both TCRalpha and TCRbeta chains were covered. In Cohort 2, 1 Gy per fraction was delivered every two weeks, for a total of 13 Gy over 26 weeks. Every two weeks, patients got intravenous cyclophosphamide at 200 mg/m2, given one day ahead of each radiation and immunotherapy administration. No randomization into treatment groups was done for the people taking part in the trial. The translational analysis covered eight patients: three from the first dose cohort and the first five from the second dose cohort. TCRalpha and TCRbeta libraries were deep-sequenced on an Illumina MiniSeq instrument. Patients took aspirin 300 mg orally once daily for four cycles, starting on cycle 1 day 1. Patients were given nivolumab as a 240 mg flat dose every two weeks and ipilimumab at 1 mg/kg every six weeks, with both drugs delivered intravenously.

What this sample's time point label stands for: before trial treatment. The donors came from RACIN, which was a single-arm phase I dose-escalation trial that paired nivolumab and ipilimumab with aspirin, low-dose cyclophosphamide and low-dose radiotherapy. Patients were eligible if they had advanced solid tumors that were TIL-negative. This clonotype was seen many times. Its binding antigen is unknown. It has no much larger one-base neighbor in the sample; base qualities were not kept. V and J are truncated by 2 bases and 0 bases respectively, leaving an intervening sequence of 2 bases. The CDR3 goes from the cysteine to the phenylalanine over 13 residues. Here the CDR3 DNA is all that survives: 39 bases in frame from base 1. Per the germline V gene, LGHNA is the CDR1 and YNFKEQ is the CDR2. Sequencing instrument: Illumina MiniSeq. TCRs were amplified with Phusion for about 20 PCR cycles using a constant-region primer together with the adapter attached to the V primers. Amplification of the isolated mRNA was done with the MessageAmp II aRNA Amplification Kit, which involved an approximately 15-hour in vitro transcription at 37 degrees C. mRNA for TCR sequencing was isolated with the Dynabeads mRNA DIRECT Purification Kit. Indexed Illumina adapters were added in a second Phusion PCR of 25 cycles, after which AMPure XP beads were used to purify the products. In the original analysis: Custom Perl scripts were used to pool TCR sequences that encoded the same protein, to remove out-of-frame sequences, and to calculate the abundance of each clonotype. Any TCR sequence backed by just one read was left out of the analysis. Among the metrics used to describe the repertoires were Shannon entropy, Gini index, clonality, richness, and the frequency of TCRs shared between repertoires. TCRdb trimmed public reads at Q25 via fastp, called clones via MiXCR and kept in-frame beta chains. Here each entry gathers all rows of one CDR3 protein and keeps the most common genes and DNA. The V and J calls follow TCRdb's processing rather than the paper's. This sample gives tens of thousands of distinct CDR3 sequences in total; 12% of them show up just once. Approximately 6.2% of the sample is in the top ten clones.

This receptor was taken from a female donor with ovarian cancer. The rearranged segments are TRBV4-2 and TRBJ2-1; no D gene call is confident. Sample: PBMCs, taken before treatment. The CDR3 loop reads CASSQTSYNEQFF. The DNA sequence is as follows: TGTGCCAGCAGCCAAACCTCCTACAATGAGCAGTTCTTC.